The next 14 T cell receptor beta chains were all read from a single sample in a study of cytomegalovirus exposure and HLA in healthy donors (dated by TCRdb to 2016 to 2017). Receptors were amplified or captured by the immunoSEQ multiplex PCR assay. A mixture of 60 forward primers for TCR Vbeta segments and 13 reverse primers for TCR Jbeta segments was used in the multiplex PCR. The source is immuneACCESS, and TCRdb retained only in-frame sequences with V and J called. Part of the clones is not carried over; for the studies checked, unresolved V genes explain less than half of this, and the remainder is unexplained. The sample table records about 98,000 clones; around 67% of these occur just once. Under 2% of the sample comes from the top ten. The material sequenced was PBMCs. All receptors derive from a male donor in good health and CMV-seronegative.

CDR3 sequence (DNA): TGTGCCAGCAGTTTAGTAGCAGGGTACAATGAGCAGTTCTTC. Translation gives CASSLVAGYNEQFF. The chain combines TRBV28 with TRBJ2-1, with D possibly TRBD1 on 5 matching bases. The V gene's germline CDR1 is MDHEN and CDR2 SYDVKM. Trimming shortened V by 2 bases and J by 4 bases, and 9 bases separated the two germline ends. The CDR3 contains 14 residues. The complete variable domain, with remaining parts taken from reference TRBV28 and TRBJ2-1, reads DVKVTQSSRYLVKRTGEKVFLECVQDMDHENMFWYRQDPGLGLRLIYFSYDVKMKEKGDIPEGYSVSREKKERFSLILESASTNQTSMYLCASSLVAGYNEQFFGPGTRLTVL.

The chain links TRBV7-8 to TRBJ1-1; 7 bases match TRBD1. Germline CDR1 SGHVS, CDR2 FQNEAQ. The length of the CDR3 is 17 residues. V lost 4 bases, J lost 1 base, and 12 bases stayed unmatched. The CDR3 sequence is CASSSRQGISRNTEAFF. The CDR3 region has the DNA TGTGCCAGCAGCTCTCGACAGGGAATTAGTCGGAACACTGAAGCTTTCTTT.

V gene TRBV15 combines with J gene TRBJ1-5; TRBD1 agrees at 7 bases. In germline, CDR1 is LNHNV, CDR2 YYDKDF (reference sequence). The CDR3 covers 18 residues. V shed 0 bases, J shed 0 bases, and the junction held 8 bases outside the gene matches. In DNA form, the CDR3 reads TGTGCCACCAGCAGAGATCCCGGGACAGTCGTTAGCAATCAGCCCCAGCATTTT. Amino acids: CATSRDPGTVVSNQPQHF.

The J gene is TRBJ1-5, the V gene TRBV28; D is possibly TRBD1 (6 bases). The CDR3 sequence is 16 residues long. V was clipped by 7 bases and J by 1 base, with 17 bases between them. Per germline, CDR1 MDHEN and CDR2 SYDVKM. CDR3: CASNWGGPGSNQPQHF. The CDR3 DNA reads as TGTGCCAGCAATTGGGGGGGCCCTGGGAGCAATCAGCCCCAGCATTTT. Together with reference TRBV28 and TRBJ1-5, the CDR3 gives the full variable domain: DVKVTQSSRYLVKRTGEKVFLECVQDMDHENMFWYRQDPGLGLRLIYFSYDVKMKEKGDIPEGYSVSREKKERFSLILESASTNQTSMYLCASNWGGPGSNQPQHFGDGTRLSIL.

On this clone itself: Compared with germline, one end of the junction differs, possibly owing to a read error. This chain uses TRBV2 with TRBJ1-4; a weak D match, TRBD1 (6 bases). This CDR3 is 16 amino acids long. Germline CDR1 reads SNHLY; CDR2 reads FYNNEI. CDR3 nucleotides: TGTGCCAGCAGAGAAGGCCTCAGGGGAGCTAATGAAAAACTGTTTTTT. It encodes CASREGLRGANEKLFF.

This clone has a handful of counts. This chain joins TRBV29-1 and TRBJ2-2, with D unresolved. The CDR3 has 10 residues. CDR1 and CDR2 from the germline V gene are SQVTM and ANQGSEA. The germline V and J ends were trimmed by 6 bases and 6 bases, with 5 bases remaining between them. This chain's CDR3 is CSVRPGELFF. CDR3 DNA: TGCAGCGTCCGTCCCGGGGAGCTGTTTTTT.

The chain employs TRBV19 and TRBJ1-5; possibly TRBD1 for D (5 bases). The germline V gene encodes CDR1 LNHDA and CDR2 SQIVND (reference sequence). This CDR3 has 19 residues. The V gene lost 7 bases and the J gene lost 1 base, with 26 bases spanning the gap. CDR3 nucleotide sequence: TGTGCCAGTACCACTAAAAGAAGATACGAGGACAAAAGCAATCAGCCCCAGCATTTT. As protein: CASTTKRRYEDKSNQPQHF.

The chain uses TRBV7-8 and TRBJ1-4, with 8 bases lining up with TRBD1. The CDR3 is made up of 14 amino acids. CDR1 and CDR2 (germline): SGHVS, FQNEAQ. The V and J ends lost 6 bases and 7 bases, in that order; junction bases with no gene match: 7. The CDR3 nucleotides are TGTGCCAGCAGGCTCAGGGGGCCGGCTGAAAAACTGTTTTTT. Translating it yields CASRLRGPAEKLFF.

The V and J genes are TRBV30 and TRBJ2-7, with 10 bases lining up with TRBD2. CDR1 GTSNPN and CDR2 SVGIG come from the germline V gene (reference sequence). This CDR3 contains 14 residues. V lost 8 bases and J lost 4; bases outside the gene matches: 11. CDR3 DNA sequence: TGTGCCACGAGCGGGCTAGCGGGAGAATACGAGCAGTACTTC. As protein: CATSGLAGEYEQYF.

The J gene is TRBJ2-7, the V gene TRBV6-5, with TRBD1 matching over 7 bases. The CDR3 has 14 amino acids. Trimming cost V 6 bases and J 6 bases; bases outside gene matches: 11. Germline CDR1 is MNHEY and CDR2 is SVGAGI. CDR3 loop: CASSYRQGNGEQYF. CDR3 coding DNA: TGTGCCAGCAGCTACAGACAGGGTAACGGCGAGCAGTACTTC.

The chain recombines TRBV29-1 with TRBJ1-5, with TRBD1 identical over 8 bases. CDR3 length: 14 amino acids. With 5 bases clipped from V and 4 bases from J, the junction kept 7 bases outside the gene matches. CDR1 and CDR2 (germline): SQVTM, ANQGSEA. The CDR3 DNA reads TGCAGCGTTAGGACAGGGTTAGTAAATCAGCCCCAGCATTTT. Amino acids: CSVRTGLVNQPQHF.

This sequence joins TRBV28 and TRBJ1-5; possibly TRBD1 for D (6 bases). The CDR3 is 15 residues long. With 3 bases removed from V and 0 bases from J, the gap between germline ends came to 9 bases. Germline V gives CDR1 MDHEN, CDR2 SYDVKM. CDR3 DNA: TGTGCCAGCAGTTTGCTACAGGGTAGCAATCAGCCCCAGCATTTT. Translation gives CASSLLQGSNQPQHF.

The V call is TRBV5-1, the J call TRBJ2-5; the D gene is possibly TRBD1 (5 bases). Trimming stripped 3 bases from V and 3 bases from J, with 12 bases between. The germline CDR1 and CDR2 sequences are SGHRS and YFSETQ. The CDR3 sequence is 14 residues long. CDR3 residues: CASSYGKGEETQYF. DNA for the CDR3: TGCGCCAGCAGCTACGGCAAAGGGGAAGAGACCCAGTACTTC.

In this sample, this clone turned up once. The V and J genes are TRBV10-3 and TRBJ1-2; D possibly corresponds to TRBD1 (5 bases). Germline V gene lookup returns CDR1 ENHRY and CDR2 SYGVKD. V was cut by 0 bases and J by 6 bases, with 23 bases left in between. CDR3 length: 18 amino acids. CDR3 protein: CAISESYRGGGTKDGYTF. In nucleotides, the CDR3 is TGTGCCATCAGTGAGTCCTATAGGGGTGGAGGGACCAAGGATGGCTACACCTTC.